The TCR beta chain under discussion was sequenced for a study of T cell responses to AZD1222 COVID-19 vaccine. Findings of the study overall: Baseline testing showed seropositivity in only a handful of AZD1222 recipients. There were mostly white British donors and more females than males, and clonal diversity was possibly underestimated.

This clone was found once. Its matching antigen is unknown. Repertoires were generated with immunoSEQ multiplex PCR, while TCRdb's copy carries only in-frame clones and drops some. This table has 150,000 to 200,000 clones, approximately 94% appearing once. The length of the CDR3 is 15 residues. V lost 4 bases, J lost 6 bases, and 17 bases lay in between. The germline V gene has CDR1 LNHNV and CDR2 YYDKDF (reference sequence). The source is an adult who received the AZD1222 COVID-19 vaccine. Sequences were derived from peripheral blood, sampled 28 days after the second AZD1222 dose. The gene calls are TRBV15 and TRBJ2-3; TRBD1 or TRBD2 may be the D gene (6 bases each). CDR3 in amino acids: CATSTRGPSGDTQYF. The CDR3 coding sequence is TGTGCCACCAGCACCCGGGGGCCCTCAGGGGATACGCAGTATTTT.